One and the same sample provided the 18 T cell receptor beta chains below, sequenced in a study of metastatic and nonmetastatic thyroid tumors (dated by TCRdb to the early 2020s). Library prep was done by PCR. This sample was sequenced with an Illumina HiSeq 4000. Starting from the raw public reads, TCRdb applied fastp trimming at Q25, assembled clones with MiXCR and retained in-frame beta chains. Counted in this sample were over 20,000 clones; about 24% of them appeared once. 10% to 15% of the sample comes from the top ten. No patient had received any treatment before thyroid surgery. Sequenced input: tumor tissue. These receptors originate from a male donor with papillary thyroid cancer or a benign thyroid nodule (not recorded which). Some clones in this sample may be carry-over from other donors' samples.

There are many counts of this clone. This chain links TRBV6-1 with TRBJ1-2; unclear D gene. With 8 bases removed from V and 2 bases from J, the gap between germline ends came to 12 bases. This CDR3 comprises 13 residues. Per germline, CDR1 MNHNS and CDR2 SASEGT. In DNA, the CDR3 is TGTGCCAGCGCCCCGGGGATGAACTATGGCTACACCTTC. Protein sequence: CASAPGMNYGYTF.

This clone was detected many times. The chain is built from TRBV2 and TRBJ2-5; tentatively, D is TRBD1 (5 bases). The V gene's germline CDR1 is SNHLY and CDR2 FYNNEI. The CDR3 length is 13 residues. V dropped 5 bases and J dropped 4 bases, with 11 bases sitting between them. The CDR3 here is CASSPGNLETQYF. The CDR3 region has the DNA TGTGCCAGCAGTCCAGGGAATCTAGAGACCCAGTACTTC.

This clone was counted ten times or more. The chain joins TRBV28 to TRBJ2-2, with D perhaps matching TRBD1 (6 bases). V lost 5 bases and J 5 bases, leaving 15 bases between the germline ends. The CDR3 totals 15 residues. Germline V gene sequence: CDR1 MDHEN, CDR2 SYDVKM. The CDR3 sequence: CASSTTGHLTGELFF. The CDR3 nucleotides read TGTGCCAGCAGTACGACGGGACACCTGACCGGGGAGCTGTTTTTT.

This clone was counted at least ten times. The CDR3, as DNA: TGTGCCTGGAGAGAAGCCGGGACCGCTGAAGCTTTCTTT. Translating it yields CAWREAGTAEAFF. The chain employs TRBV30 and TRBJ1-1; D possibly corresponds to TRBD1 (5 bases). Germline CDR1 and CDR2: GTSNPN and SVGIG (reference sequence). The CDR3 loop spans 13 amino acids. Trimming shortened V by 3 bases and J by 6 bases, and 14 bases separated the two germline ends.

The chain combines TRBV19 with TRBJ1-5; a possible D gene is TRBD1 (5 bases). The CDR3 sequence is 15 residues long. Trimming removed 3 bases from V and 4 bases from J, with 13 bases in between. From germline, CDR1 is LNHDA and CDR2 SQIVND (reference sequence). This CDR3 is CASSMSQQANQPQHF. The CDR3 coding sequence is TGTGCCAGTAGTATGTCCCAACAGGCGAATCAGCCCCAGCATTTT.

Ten or more counts support this clone. The chain links TRBV10-2 to TRBJ2-1; 10 bases agree with TRBD2. Germline V CDR1 and CDR2: WSHSY, SAAADI. J lost 6 bases, V lost 11 bases, and 7 bases had no gene match. The CDR3 has 13 residues. In DNA, the CDR3 is TGCGCCGGAGGGACTAGCGAGGTCAATGAGCAGTTCTTC. Amino acids: CAGGTSEVNEQFF.

Sample share makes this clone medium-sized. For the CDR3, the DNA is TGCAGTGCTAGATCGCCGGGGAGGGCCACCTACGAGCAGTACTTC. It codes for CSARSPGRATYEQYF. This sequence joins TRBV20-1 and TRBJ2-7; 7 nucleotides agree with TRBD2. V was clipped by 2 bases and J by 2 bases; unmatched bases: 9. Germline V gene sequence: CDR1 DFQATT, CDR2 SNEGSKA (reference sequence). The CDR3 is 15 residues long.

Turning to this clone: The conserved phenylalanine or tryptophan normally closing the CDR3 is absent here, so this likely arose from a read error. It is unclear where the CDR3 begins or ends on the DNA, so no DNA is shown, and the CDR3 is as TCRdb lists it. This same CDR3 is encoded by further DNA sequences in the sample. The chain recombines TRBV7-2 with TRBJ2-1. Germline loops: CDR1 SGHTA, CDR2 FQGNSA. The CDR3 is made up of 8 amino acids, end residues included. The CDR3 protein is CASSCRIS.

At least ten counts were recorded for this clone. This rearrangement joins TRBV10-3 to TRBJ2-1; possibly TRBD2 for D (6 bases). The CDR3 is 13 residues long. The germline CDR1 and CDR2 sequences are ENHRY and SYGVKD. The V end was cut by 6 bases, the J end by 6 bases, with 12 bases between. CDR3 coding DNA: TGTGCCATCAGGGGGGGAGCAGGCAATGAGCAGTTCTTC. The encoded protein is CAIRGGAGNEQFF.

This clone was found many times. V is TRBV7-2 and J is TRBJ2-3; the D gene is possibly TRBD2 (5 bases). The CDR3 sequence is 15 residues long. Germline CDR1 SGHTA, CDR2 FQGNSA. Trimming cost V 4 bases and J 0 bases, with 11 bases left between them. The CDR3 protein is CASSSDYLSTDTQYF. In nucleotides, the CDR3 is TGTGCCAGCAGCTCCGACTACCTCAGCACAGATACGCAGTATTTT.

Only a few counts were recorded for this clone. A much larger clone sits a single nucleotide away, making a read error possible. The rearrangement uses TRBV27 and TRBJ2-1; 14 nucleotides line up with TRBD2. Trimming at V came to 5 bases and at J to 6 bases, leaving 6 bases not matched to a gene. The CDR3 runs 16 residues. Germline V gene lookup returns CDR1 MNHEY and CDR2 SMNVEV (reference sequence). DNA of the CDR3: TGTGCCAGCAGTACCATCGGACTAGCGGGAGGCAATGAGCAGTTCTTC. It specifies CASSTIGLAGGNEQFF.

This chain connects TRBV7-6 to TRBJ1-5; D is ambiguous. Germline V CDR1 and CDR2: SGHVS, FNYEAQ. The CDR3 has 17 residues. The ends were cut back, 2 bases at V and 0 bases at J, with 14 bases in the middle. The CDR3 region is CASSLLPTGDSNQPQHF. CDR3 in DNA: TGTGCCAGCAGCTTATTACCCACCGGGGATAGCAATCAGCCCCAGCATTTT. Full variable domain (remainder filled in from reference TRBV7-6 and TRBJ1-5): GAGVSQSPRYKVTKRGQDVALRCDPISGHVSLYWYRQALGQGPEFLTYFNYEAQQDKSGLPNDRFSAERPEGSISTLTIQRTEQRDSAMYRCASSLLPTGDSNQPQHFGDGTRLSIL.

This clone was seen ten or more times. The chain uses TRBV5-6 and TRBJ2-7, with D possibly being TRBD1 (6 bases). The CDR3 extends over 15 amino acids. The germline V gene encodes CDR1 SGHDT and CDR2 YYEEEE. The V end was cut by 4 bases, the J end by 3 bases, with 17 bases between. This CDR3 reads CASSGDTDHDYEQYF. The CDR3 coding sequence is TGTGCCAGCAGCGGGGACACGGACCACGACTACGAGCAGTACTTC.

The chain is built from TRBV20-1 and TRBJ1-2; tentative D call: TRBD1 (5 bases). Germline V gene data show CDR1 as DFQATT and CDR2 as SNEGSKA (reference sequence). The CDR3 consists of 11 residues. Here the CDR3 reads CTWTSNYGYTF. As DNA, the CDR3 is TGCACTTGGACATCCAACTATGGCTACACCTTC.

In its sample, this clone is medium-sized. This sequence joins TRBV6-2 or TRBV6-3 and TRBJ1-2, with 8 nucleotides matching TRBD1. With V trimmed by 0 bases and J by 6 bases, 9 bases remained unmatched. Germline V CDR1 and CDR2: MNHEY, SVGEGT. The CDR3 has 16 residues. This CDR3 reads CASSYSTIRTGHGYTF. As DNA, the CDR3 is TGTGCCAGCAGTTACTCGACAATCCGGACAGGGCATGGCTACACCTTC.

Note on this clone: A read error is possible here, since a much larger clone lies one base away. Other DNA sequences in this sample translate to the same CDR3. The chain recombines TRBV19 with TRBJ2-5; D not certain. The CDR3 totals 14 residues. The V end was cut by 5 bases, the J end by 1 base, with 11 bases between. The germline V gene encodes CDR1 LNHDA and CDR2 SQIVND (reference sequence). The CDR3 reads CASSFGAFQETQYF. The CDR3 coding sequence is TGTGCCAGTAGTTTCGGAGCGTTCCAAGAGACCCAGTACTTC.

This clone is termed medium-sized. The chain has TRBV6-2 or TRBV6-3 and TRBJ1-5; D is undetermined. The CDR3 extends over 15 amino acids. V was cut by 1 base and J by 3 bases, with 10 bases left in between. Germline CDR1 MNHEY, CDR2 SVGEGT. The CDR3 DNA reads as TGTGCCAGCAGTTACTTTGCAGGTCCCAATCAGCCCCAGCATTTT. This gives the protein CASSYFAGPNQPQHF.

The table lists this clone with many counts. The J gene is TRBJ2-7, the V gene TRBV4-2; D gene ambiguous. Germline-derived CDR1 and CDR2 are LGHNA and YNFKEQ. The length of the CDR3 is 15 residues. Trimming stripped 0 bases from V and 4 bases from J, with 13 bases between. The CDR3 nucleotides are TGTGCCAGCAGCCAAGAAGGGCAATTCGGATACGAGCAGTACTTC. It codes for CASSQEGQFGYEQYF.